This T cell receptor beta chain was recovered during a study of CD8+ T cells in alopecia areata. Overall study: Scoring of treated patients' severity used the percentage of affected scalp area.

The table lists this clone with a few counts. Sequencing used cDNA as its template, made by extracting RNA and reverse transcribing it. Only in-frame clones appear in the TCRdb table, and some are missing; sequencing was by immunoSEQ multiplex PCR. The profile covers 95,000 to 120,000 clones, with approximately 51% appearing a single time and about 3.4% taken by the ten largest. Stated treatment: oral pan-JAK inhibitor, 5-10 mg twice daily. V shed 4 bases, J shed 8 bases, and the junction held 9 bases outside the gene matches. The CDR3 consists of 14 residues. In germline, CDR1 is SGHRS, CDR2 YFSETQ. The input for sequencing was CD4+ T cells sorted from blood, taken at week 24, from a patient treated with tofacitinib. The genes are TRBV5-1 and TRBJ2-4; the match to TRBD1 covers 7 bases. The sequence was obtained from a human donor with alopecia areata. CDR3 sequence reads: CASSQQGRGDIQYF. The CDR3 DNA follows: TGCGCCAGCAGCCAACAGGGGCGAGGAGACATTCAGTACTTC.